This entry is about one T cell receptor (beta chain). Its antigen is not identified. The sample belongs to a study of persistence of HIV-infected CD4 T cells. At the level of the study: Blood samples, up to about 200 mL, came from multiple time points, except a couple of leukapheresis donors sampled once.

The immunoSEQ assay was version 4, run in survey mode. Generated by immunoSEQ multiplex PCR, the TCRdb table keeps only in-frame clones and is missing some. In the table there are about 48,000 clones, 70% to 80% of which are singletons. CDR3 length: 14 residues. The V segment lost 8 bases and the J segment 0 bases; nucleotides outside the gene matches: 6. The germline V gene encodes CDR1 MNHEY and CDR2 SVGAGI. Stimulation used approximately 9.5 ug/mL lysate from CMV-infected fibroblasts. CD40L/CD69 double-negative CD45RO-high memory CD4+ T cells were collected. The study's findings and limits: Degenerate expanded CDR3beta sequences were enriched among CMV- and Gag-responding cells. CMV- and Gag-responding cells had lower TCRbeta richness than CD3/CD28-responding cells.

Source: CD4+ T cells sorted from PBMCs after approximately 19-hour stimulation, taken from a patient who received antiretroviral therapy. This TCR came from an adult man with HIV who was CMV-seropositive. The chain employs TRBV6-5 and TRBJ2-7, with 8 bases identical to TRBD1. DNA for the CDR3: TGTGCCAGCCGCCCGGGACAGGTCTCCTACGAGCAGTACTTC. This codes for CASRPGQVSYEQYF.